Listed here is a single T cell receptor (beta chain). The antigen is not known. This CDR3 has 14 amino acids. Germline V gives CDR1 GTSNPN, CDR2 SVGIG (reference sequence). The V and J ends lost 3 bases and 2 bases respectively, with 10 bases between them. The data were produced by immunoSEQ multiplex PCR, yet TCRdb's version contains in-frame clones alone and is incomplete. The sample carries about 7,200 clones, 72% recorded once. The data stem from a study of T cell repertoires in ileal Crohn's disease. Study context: At surgery, about 36% of patients smoked, with median disease duration 7.9 years. Findings of the study overall: Active smokers at surgery had more clonal expansions than non-smokers. Endoscopic recurrence occurred in every patient whose clonality exceeded 26.8%. Endoscopy was done a median approximately 6.7 months after surgery.

Time point denoted: neoterminal ileum biopsy at postoperative endoscopy, about 6 months after surgery. The origin of this receptor is an adult with Crohn's disease. The sample comprised ileal tissue. The chain has TRBV30 and TRBJ2-2; weak D call: TRBD2 (5 bases). CDR3 sequence reads: CAWRADYNTGELFF. The CDR3 DNA follows: TGTGCCTGGAGGGCAGACTATAACACCGGGGAGCTGTTTTTT.